This is a list of T cell receptor beta chains from one sample in a study of blood T cell repertoires in COVID-19. Clones were read by immunoSEQ multiplex PCR, and TCRdb kept only the in-frame ones, dropping some. The data contain around 81,000 clones, roughly 86% of them singletons. Sequences were obtained from peripheral blood. Receptors originate from a man between 65 and 79 years old with acute or convalescent COVID-19. CDR3s include the opening cysteine and the closing phenylalanine or tryptophan. A D gene is named only where the DNA matches it firmly. Not every row has a clone size; where given, it reads once, few, many or a size class.

TRBV27	-	TRBD2	TRBJ2-7	TGTGCCAGCAGCAAGACTAGCGGGGTCTACGAGCAGTACTTC	CASSKTSGVYEQYF
TRBV27	-	-	TRBJ2-3	TGTGCCAGCAGTTACGGGGGAAGCACAGATACGCAGTATTTT	CASSYGGSTDTQYF
TRBV10-2	-	-	TRBJ1-1	TGCGCCAGCAGTGGGAGCGGACGGGGGACCACTGAAGCTTTCTTT	CASSGSGRGTTEAFF
TRBV14	-	-	TRBJ1-4	TGTGCCAGCAGCGGGGCGAGACCCGGAAGACAAAAACTGTTTTTT	CASSGARPGRQKLFF
TRBV28	once	TRBD2	TRBJ2-2	TGTGCCAGCAGCTCCCCGGGACTAGCGCAGGTCACCGGGGAGCTGTTTTTT	CASSSPGLAQVTGELFF
TRBV12-3/TRBV12-4	-	-	TRBJ1-2	TGTGCCAGCAGTTCAGGGGTTAGCTATGGCTACACCTTC	CASSSGVSYGYTF
TRBV3-1/TRBV3-2	-	TRBD1	TRBJ1-1	TGTGCCAGCAGACCATCGACAGGGATTCGCTTTATGGCTGAAGCTTTCTTT	CASRPSTGIRFMAEAFF
TRBV3-1/TRBV3-2	-	-	TRBJ2-2	TGTGCCAGCAGCCAAACAGGGACTACGAACACCGGGGAGCTGTTTTTT	CASSQTGTTNTGELFF
TRBV19	once	TRBD1	TRBJ1-6	TGTGCCAGTAGTACTGGACAGGGAGGCTTGGTTGGTTCACCCCTCCACTTT	CASSTGQGGLVGSPLHF
TRBV10-1	-	-	TRBJ2-2	TGCGCCAGCAGCCCAGGTCCCGGGGAGCTGTTTTTT	CASSPGPGELFF
TRBV2	-	-	TRBJ2-2	TGTGCCTCCGTCGTAGGCAACGCGGGGACCGGGGAGCTGTTTTTT	CASVVGNAGTGELFF
TRBV5-4	-	-	TRBJ1-2	TGTGCCAGCAGCTTGGGGGGCTCCTCCTATGGCTACACCTTC	CASSLGGSSYGYTF
TRBV5-1	-	-	TRBJ2-6	TGCGCCAGCAGCTTGGCCCGCGGAGGCTCTGGGGCCAACGTCCTGACTTTC	CASSLARGGSGANVLTF
TRBV5-4	-	TRBD2	TRBJ2-1	TGTGCCAGCAGCTCCGGACTAGCGGGAGGATCCGGGCGCTTCTTC	CASSSGLAGGSGRFF
TRBV5-5	-	TRBD2	TRBJ2-3	TGTGCCAGCAGCTTGTACAACCGGGGGGGGACAGATACGCAGTATTTT	CASSLYNRGGTDTQYF
TRBV5-6	once	-	TRBJ1-2	TGTGCCAGCAGCTTGCAGTCCCGACAGTCCTATGGCTACACCTTC	CASSLQSRQSYGYTF
TRBV18	-	-	TRBJ1-1	TGTGCCAGCTCACCACTGGGCATCCTGAACACTGAAGCTTTCTTT	CASSPLGILNTEAFF
TRBV28	-	-	TRBJ1-2	TGTGCCAGCAGTTTACAGGGTAGCTATGGCTACACCTTC	CASSLQGSYGYTF
TRBV20-1	-	-	TRBJ1-1	TGCAGTGCTAGTAGACAGACTCAGGCTTTCTTT	CSASRQTQAFF
TRBV6-2/TRBV6-3	-	TRBD2	TRBJ2-6	TGTGCCAGCAGTTACGAACTAGCGGGGGGGCCTGGGGCCAACGTCCTGACTTTC	CASSYELAGGPGANVLTF
TRBV3-1/TRBV3-2	-	TRBD1	TRBJ1-6	TGTGCCAGCAGCCAAGGCCCAGGGGGTAATTCACCCCTCCACTTT	CASSQGPGGNSPLHF
TRBV5-6	-	-	TRBJ1-6	TGTGCCAGCAGCTTGTCCCCCGGCGGGTTCCACTTT	CASSLSPGGFHF
TRBV5-6	-	TRBD1	TRBJ1-5	TGTGCCAGCAGCCTCACCCTGACAGGGGGTAGCAATCAGCCCCAGCATTTT	CASSLTLTGGSNQPQHF
TRBV28	-	TRBD1	TRBJ1-4	TGTGCCAGCAGTTCCCGACAGGGGACTAATGAAAAACTGTTTTTT	CASSSRQGTNEKLFF
TRBV9	once	TRBD2	TRBJ2-2	TGTGCCAGCAGCCCCCAACCAGGTGGGCGGGGGGGTCAGCTGTTTTTT	CASSPQPGGRGGQLFF
TRBV25-1	-	TRBD1	TRBJ1-2	TGTGCCAGCAAAGAACAGGGGCGTTGGGGTGGCTACACCTTC	CASKEQGRWGGYTF
TRBV28	-	TRBD2	TRBJ2-1	TGTGCCAGTACGGAAGCGGGGCCTCCCAGGGATGAGCAGTTCTTC	CASTEAGPPRDEQFF
TRBV18	-	-	TRBJ2-3	TGTGCCAGCTCACCCCCTAGCGTTAAAGATACGCAGTATTTT	CASSPPSVKDTQYF
TRBV28	-	-	TRBJ2-2	TGTGCCAGCAGCCTACCCACAGGGCGCACCGGGGAGCTGTTTTTT	CASSLPTGRTGELFF
TRBV7-2	-	-	TRBJ1-3	TGTGCCAGCAGCTTGGGGTCAGGGGCCTCTGGAAACACCATATATTTT	CASSLGSGASGNTIYF
TRBV5-5	-	-	TRBJ2-1	TGTGCCAGCAGCTCGGAGCCGGGAAGCCAGAGTCAGTTCTTC	CASSSEPGSQSQFF